This is a list of T cell receptor beta chains from one sample in a study of shared clonotypes between healthy human individuals. TCRdb's table, derived via immunoSEQ multiplex PCR, lists solely in-frame clones and lacks some. The sample has about 1 million clones, around 76% seen once. The sequenced sample was memory CD4+ T cells sorted from blood. These receptors all come from a man aged 18 to 29 in good health. The CDR3 runs from the conserved cysteine through the conserved F or W. D genes are given only for firm matches. Clone size is not always given. Where it is, it says once, few, many or a class for expanded clones.

cdr3_aa cdr3_nt j_call clone_size v_call d_call
CAWSVDSQNSPLHF TGTGCCTGGAGTGTAGATAGCCAAAATTCACCCCTCCACTTT TRBJ1-6 NA TRBV30 NA
CASTWQGTKRPGHQTQYF TGTGCCAGCACCTGGCAGGGTACCAAGAGACCCGGGCATCAGACCCAGTACTTC TRBJ2-5 few TRBV7-2 NA
CASSLIPTDTQYF TGCGCCAGCAGCTTGATTCCAACAGATACGCAGTATTTT TRBJ2-3 NA TRBV5-1 NA
CASSLGQSGSPLHF TGTGCCAGTAGTCTCGGACAGTCTGGCTCACCCCTCCACTTT TRBJ1-6 few TRBV19 NA
CASSPRVSHEQYF TGTGCCAGCAGCCCTCGGGTCAGTCACGAGCAGTACTTC TRBJ2-7 NA TRBV21-1 NA
CAISGTGGIYTQYF TGTGCCATCAGTGGGACAGGGGGCATATATACGCAGTATTTT TRBJ2-3 NA TRBV10-3 TRBD1
CASSSRTGINEQFF TGCGCCAGCAGCTCGCGGACAGGGATCAATGAGCAGTTCTTC TRBJ2-1 NA TRBV5-1 TRBD1
CASSESGSNQPQHF TGTGCCAGCAGTGAATCGGGAAGCAATCAGCCCCAGCATTTT TRBJ1-5 many TRBV6-1 NA
CASSFRSGSLSEQYF TGTGCCAGCAGCTTCCGTAGCGGGAGTTTAAGCGAGCAGTACTTC TRBJ2-7 NA TRBV5-4 TRBD2
CASSSGSQSYEQYF TGTGCCAGCAGTTCGGGGTCTCAATCCTACGAGCAGTACTTC TRBJ2-7 NA TRBV2 NA
CASSLGGAGGRGETQYF TGTGCCAGCAGCTTAGGGGGAGCGGGGGGCCGAGGGGAGACCCAGTACTTC TRBJ2-5 NA TRBV7-2 TRBD2
CASSLALDPREAFF TGTGCCAGCAGCTTAGCACTGGACCCCAGGGAAGCTTTCTTT TRBJ1-1 NA TRBV7-2 NA
CASSKGRQQSPYNSPLHF TGTGCCAGCAGCAAAGGGAGGCAACAATCCCCCTATAATTCACCCCTCCACTTT TRBJ1-6 NA TRBV21-1 NA
CASMTSKSEQFF TGTGCCAGCATGACTAGCAAGAGTGAGCAGTTCTTC TRBJ2-1 NA TRBV2 TRBD2